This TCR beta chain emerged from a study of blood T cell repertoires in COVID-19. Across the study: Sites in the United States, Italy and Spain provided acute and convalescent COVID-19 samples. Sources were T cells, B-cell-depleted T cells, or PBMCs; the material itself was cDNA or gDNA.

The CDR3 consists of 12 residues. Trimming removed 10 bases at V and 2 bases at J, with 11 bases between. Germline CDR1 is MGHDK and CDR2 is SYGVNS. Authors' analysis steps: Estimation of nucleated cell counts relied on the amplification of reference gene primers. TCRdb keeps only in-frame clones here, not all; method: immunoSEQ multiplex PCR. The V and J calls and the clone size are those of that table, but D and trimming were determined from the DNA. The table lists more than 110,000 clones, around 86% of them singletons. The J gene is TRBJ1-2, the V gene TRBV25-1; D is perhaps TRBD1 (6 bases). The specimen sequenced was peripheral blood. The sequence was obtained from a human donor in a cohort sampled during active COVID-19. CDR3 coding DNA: TGTGCCACCCAAACAGGGAACTATGGCTACACCTTC. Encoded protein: CATQTGNYGYTF.